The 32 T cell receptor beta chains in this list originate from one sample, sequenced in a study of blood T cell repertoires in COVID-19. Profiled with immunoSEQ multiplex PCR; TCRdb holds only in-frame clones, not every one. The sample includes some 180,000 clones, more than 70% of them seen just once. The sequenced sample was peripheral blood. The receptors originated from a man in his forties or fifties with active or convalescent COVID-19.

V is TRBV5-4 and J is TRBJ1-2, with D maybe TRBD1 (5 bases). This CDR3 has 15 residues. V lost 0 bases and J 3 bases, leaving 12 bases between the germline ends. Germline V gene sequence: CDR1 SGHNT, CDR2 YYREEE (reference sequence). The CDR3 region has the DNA TGTGCCAGCAGCTTGGGGCAGGGAGGATACTATGGCTACACCTTC. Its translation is CASSLGQGGYYGYTF.

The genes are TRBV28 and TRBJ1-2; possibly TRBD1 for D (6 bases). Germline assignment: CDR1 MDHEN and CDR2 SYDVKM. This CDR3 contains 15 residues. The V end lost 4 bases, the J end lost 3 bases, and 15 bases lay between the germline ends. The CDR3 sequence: CASSSNRASHYGYTF. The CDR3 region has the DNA TGTGCCAGCAGTTCGAACAGGGCGTCACACTATGGCTACACCTTC.

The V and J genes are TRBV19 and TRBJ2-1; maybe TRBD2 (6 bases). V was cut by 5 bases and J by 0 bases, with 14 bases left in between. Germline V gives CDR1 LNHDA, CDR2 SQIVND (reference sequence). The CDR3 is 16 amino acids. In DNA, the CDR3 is TGTGCCAGTAGTCCTCGGGGGTCCAGCTCCTACAATGAGCAGTTCTTC. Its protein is CASSPRGSSSYNEQFF.

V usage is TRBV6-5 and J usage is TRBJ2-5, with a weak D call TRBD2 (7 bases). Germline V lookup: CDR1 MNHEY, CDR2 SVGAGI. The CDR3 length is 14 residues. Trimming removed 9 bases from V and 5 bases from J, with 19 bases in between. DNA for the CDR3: TGTGCCAGTCCAGGTGGGGGGGCCGGGGAGACCCAGTACTTC. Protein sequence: CASPGGGAGETQYF.

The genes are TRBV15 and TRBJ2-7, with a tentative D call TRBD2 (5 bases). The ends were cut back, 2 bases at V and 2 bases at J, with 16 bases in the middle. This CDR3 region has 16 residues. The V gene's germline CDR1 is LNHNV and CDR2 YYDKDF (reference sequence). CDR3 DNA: TGTGCCACCAGCAGATCCCCGGACGGGGAAACCTACGAGCAGTACTTC. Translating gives CATSRSPDGETYEQYF. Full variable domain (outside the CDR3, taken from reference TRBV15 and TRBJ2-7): DAMVIQNPRYQVTQFGKPVTLSCSQTLNHNVMYWYQQKSSQAPKLLFHYYDKDFNNEADTPDNFQSRRPNTSFCFLDIRSPGLGDTAMYLCATSRSPDGETYEQYFGPGTRLTVT.

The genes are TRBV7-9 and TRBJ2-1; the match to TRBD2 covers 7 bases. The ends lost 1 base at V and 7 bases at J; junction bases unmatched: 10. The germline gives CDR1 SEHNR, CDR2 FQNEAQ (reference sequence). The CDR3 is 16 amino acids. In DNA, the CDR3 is TGTGCCAGCAGCTTAGGTCCGGCGGGAGATGTGAATGAGCAGTTCTTC. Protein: CASSLGPAGDVNEQFF. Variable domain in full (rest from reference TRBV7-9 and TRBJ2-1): DTGVSQNPRHKITKRGQNVTFRCDPISEHNRLYWYRQTLGQGPEFLTYFQNEAQLEKSRLLSDRFSAERPKGSFSTLEIQRTEQGDSAMYLCASSLGPAGDVNEQFFGPGTRLTVL.

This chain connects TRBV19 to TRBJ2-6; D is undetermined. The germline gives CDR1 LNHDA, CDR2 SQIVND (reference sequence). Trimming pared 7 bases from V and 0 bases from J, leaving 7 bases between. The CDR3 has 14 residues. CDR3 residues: CASNWASGANVLTF. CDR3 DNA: TGTGCCAGTAATTGGGCCTCTGGGGCCAACGTCCTGACTTTC.

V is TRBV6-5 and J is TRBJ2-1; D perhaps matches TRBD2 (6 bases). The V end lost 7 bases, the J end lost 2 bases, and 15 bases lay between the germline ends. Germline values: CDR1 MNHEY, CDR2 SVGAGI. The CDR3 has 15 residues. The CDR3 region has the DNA TGTGCCAGCAAACAGGCGGGGAATACCTACAATGAGCAGTTCTTC. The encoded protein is CASKQAGNTYNEQFF.

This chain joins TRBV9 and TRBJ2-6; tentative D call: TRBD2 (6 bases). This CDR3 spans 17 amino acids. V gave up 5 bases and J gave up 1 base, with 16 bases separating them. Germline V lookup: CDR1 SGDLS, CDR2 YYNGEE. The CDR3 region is CASSEGLTPSGANVLTF. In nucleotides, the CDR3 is TGTGCCAGCAGTGAGGGACTGACTCCTTCTGGGGCCAACGTCCTGACTTTC.

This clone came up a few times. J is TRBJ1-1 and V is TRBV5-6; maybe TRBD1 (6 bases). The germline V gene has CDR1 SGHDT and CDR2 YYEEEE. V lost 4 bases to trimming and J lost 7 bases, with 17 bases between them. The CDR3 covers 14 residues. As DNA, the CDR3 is TGTGCCAGCAGCCCAACTTCAGGGGAGGGTGAAGCTTTCTTT. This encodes CASSPTSGEGEAFF. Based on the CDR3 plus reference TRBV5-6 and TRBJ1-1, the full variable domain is DAGVTQSPTHLIKTRGQQVTLRCSPKSGHDTVSWYQQALGQGPQFIFQYYEEEERQRGNFPDRFSGHQFPNYSSELNVNALLLGDSALYLCASSPTSGEGEAFFGQGTRLTVV.

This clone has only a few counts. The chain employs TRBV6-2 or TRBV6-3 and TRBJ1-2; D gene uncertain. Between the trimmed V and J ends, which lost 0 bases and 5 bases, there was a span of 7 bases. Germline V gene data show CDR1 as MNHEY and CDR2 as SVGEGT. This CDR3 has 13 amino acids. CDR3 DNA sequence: TGTGCCAGCAGTTACTCCCTTTTTTATGGCTACACCTTC. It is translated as CASSYSLFYGYTF.

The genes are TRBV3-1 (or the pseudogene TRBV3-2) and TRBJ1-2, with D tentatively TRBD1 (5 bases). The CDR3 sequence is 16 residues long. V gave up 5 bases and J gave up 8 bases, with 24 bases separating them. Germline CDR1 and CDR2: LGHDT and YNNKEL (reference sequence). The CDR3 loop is CASSSGETVRAGGYTF. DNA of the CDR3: TGTGCCAGCAGCTCGGGTGAGACCGTCAGGGCAGGAGGCTACACCTTC.

CDR3 coding DNA: TGTGCCAGCACCCCCCGGACAGGGGGCCCGACCGGGGAGCTGTTTTTT. Translated, it gives CASTPRTGGPTGELFF. The genes are TRBV2 and TRBJ2-2, with 11 bases matching TRBD1. The CDR3 is 16 residues long. V was clipped by 7 bases and J by 5 bases; unmatched bases: 9. In germline, CDR1 is SNHLY, CDR2 FYNNEI. Complete variable domain (other parts from reference TRBV2 and TRBJ2-2): EPEVTQTPSHQVTQMGQEVILRCVPISNHLYFYWYRQILGQKVEFLVSFYNNEISEKSEIFDDQFSVERPDGSNFTLKIRSTKLEDSAMYFCASTPRTGGPTGELFFGEGSRLTVL.

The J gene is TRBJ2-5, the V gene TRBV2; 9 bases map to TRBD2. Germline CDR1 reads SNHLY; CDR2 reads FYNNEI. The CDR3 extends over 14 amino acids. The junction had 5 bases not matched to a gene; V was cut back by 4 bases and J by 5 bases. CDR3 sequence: CASSARAGGETQYF. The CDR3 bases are TGTGCCAGCAGTGCTCGTGCGGGAGGGGAGACCCAGTACTTC.

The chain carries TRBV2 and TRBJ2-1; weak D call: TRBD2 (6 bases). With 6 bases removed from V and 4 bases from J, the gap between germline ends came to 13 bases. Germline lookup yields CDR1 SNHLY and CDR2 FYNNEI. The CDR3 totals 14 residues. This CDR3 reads CASRGSGGYNEQFF. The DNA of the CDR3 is TGTGCCAGCAGAGGGTCCGGGGGATACAATGAGCAGTTCTTC.

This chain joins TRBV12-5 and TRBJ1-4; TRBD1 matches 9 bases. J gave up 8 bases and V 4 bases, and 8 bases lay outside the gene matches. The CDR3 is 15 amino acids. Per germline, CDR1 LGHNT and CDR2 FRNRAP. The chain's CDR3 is CASGSKTGGAEKLFF. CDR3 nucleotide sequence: TGTGCTAGTGGTTCAAAAACAGGGGGCGCAGAAAAACTGTTTTTT.

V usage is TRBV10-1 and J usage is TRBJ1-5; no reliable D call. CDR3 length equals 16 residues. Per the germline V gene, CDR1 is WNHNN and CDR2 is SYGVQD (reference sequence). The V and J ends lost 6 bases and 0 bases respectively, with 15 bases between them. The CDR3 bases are TGCGCCAGCAGCCGATCGGGAGATAATAGCAATCAGCCCCAGCATTTT. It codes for CASSRSGDNSNQPQHF.

The chain's CDR3 is CASSSLRGGSYNEQFF. As DNA, the CDR3 is TGTGCCAGCAGCTCTCTGCGGGGGGGCTCCTACAATGAGCAGTTCTTC. This rearrangement joins TRBV5-6 to TRBJ2-1; 9 bases line up with TRBD2. This CDR3 region has 16 residues. Germline CDR1 and CDR2: SGHDT and YYEEEE. The V gene end was trimmed by 3 bases and the J gene end by 0 bases; junction bases not matched to a gene: 4.

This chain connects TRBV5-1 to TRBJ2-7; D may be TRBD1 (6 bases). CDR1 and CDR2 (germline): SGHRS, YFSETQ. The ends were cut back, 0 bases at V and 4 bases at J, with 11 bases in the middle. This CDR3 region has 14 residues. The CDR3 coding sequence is TGCGCCAGCAGCTTGGAACAGGGACGATACGAGCAGTACTTC. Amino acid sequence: CASSLEQGRYEQYF.

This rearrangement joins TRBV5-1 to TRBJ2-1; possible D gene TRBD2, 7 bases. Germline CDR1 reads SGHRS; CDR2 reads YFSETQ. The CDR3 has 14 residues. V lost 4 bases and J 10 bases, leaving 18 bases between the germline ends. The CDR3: CASSPRGGLQEQFF. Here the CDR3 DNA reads TGCGCCAGCAGCCCGAGGGGGGGACTTCAGGAGCAGTTCTTC.

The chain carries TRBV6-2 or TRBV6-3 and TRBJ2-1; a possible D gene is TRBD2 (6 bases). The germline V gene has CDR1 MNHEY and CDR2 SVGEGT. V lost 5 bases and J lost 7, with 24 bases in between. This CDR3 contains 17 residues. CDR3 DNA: TGTGCCAGCAGTCAAATCATGCCGGGATTGGGGGGTAATGAGCAGTTCTTC. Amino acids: CASSQIMPGLGGNEQFF.

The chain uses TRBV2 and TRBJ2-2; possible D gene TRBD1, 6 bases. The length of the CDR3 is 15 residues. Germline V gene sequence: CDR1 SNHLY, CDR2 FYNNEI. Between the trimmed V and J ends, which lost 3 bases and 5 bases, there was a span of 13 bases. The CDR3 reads CASSEIRGNTGELFF. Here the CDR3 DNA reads TGTGCCAGCAGTGAGATAAGGGGGAATACCGGGGAGCTGTTTTTT. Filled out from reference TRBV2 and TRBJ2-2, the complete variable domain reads EPEVTQTPSHQVTQMGQEVILRCVPISNHLYFYWYRQILGQKVEFLVSFYNNEISEKSEIFDDQFSVERPDGSNFTLKIRSTKLEDSAMYFCASSEIRGNTGELFFGEGSRLTVL.

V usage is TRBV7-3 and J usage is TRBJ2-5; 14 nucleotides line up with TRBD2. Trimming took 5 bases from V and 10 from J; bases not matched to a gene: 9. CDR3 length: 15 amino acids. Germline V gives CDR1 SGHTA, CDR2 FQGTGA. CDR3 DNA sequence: TGTGCCAGCAGCCCCACCGGGACTAGCGGGGGTTTCCAGTACTTC. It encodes CASSPTGTSGGFQYF.

The CDR3 coding sequence is TGTGCCAGCAGTTTATCCGGATCGGGGAACACTGAAGCTTTCTTT. Translating gives CASSLSGSGNTEAFF. The rearrangement uses TRBV28 and TRBJ1-1; no clear D gene. Germline loops: CDR1 MDHEN, CDR2 SYDVKM. Deletions cut 1 base from V and 1 base from J, with 10 bases between. There are 15 residues in the CDR3.

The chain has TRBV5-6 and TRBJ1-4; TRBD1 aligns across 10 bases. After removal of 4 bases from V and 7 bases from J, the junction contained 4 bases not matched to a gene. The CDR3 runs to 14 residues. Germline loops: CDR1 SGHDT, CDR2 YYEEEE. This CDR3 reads CASSLRTGGEKLFF. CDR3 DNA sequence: TGTGCCAGCAGCCTTCGGACAGGGGGTGAAAAACTGTTTTTT.

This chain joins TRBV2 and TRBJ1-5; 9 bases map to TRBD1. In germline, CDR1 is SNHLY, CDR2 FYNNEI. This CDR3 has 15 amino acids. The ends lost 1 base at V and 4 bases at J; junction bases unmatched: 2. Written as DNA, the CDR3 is TGTGCCAGCAGTGAAGTAGACAGGGGGAATCAGCCCCAGCATTTT. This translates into CASSEVDRGNQPQHF.

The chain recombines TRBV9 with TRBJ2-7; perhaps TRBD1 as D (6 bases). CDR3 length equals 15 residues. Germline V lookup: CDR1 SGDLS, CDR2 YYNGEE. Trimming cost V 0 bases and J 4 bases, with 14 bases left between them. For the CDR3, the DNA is TGTGCCAGCAGCGTAGGGGGGACAAACGGATACGAGCAGTACTTC. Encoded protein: CASSVGGTNGYEQYF.

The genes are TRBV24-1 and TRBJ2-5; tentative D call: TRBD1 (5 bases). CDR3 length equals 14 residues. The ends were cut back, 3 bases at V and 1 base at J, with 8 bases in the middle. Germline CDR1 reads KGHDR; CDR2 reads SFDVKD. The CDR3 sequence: CATSDKDSQETQYF. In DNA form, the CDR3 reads TGTGCCACCAGTGATAAAGACAGCCAAGAGACCCAGTACTTC.

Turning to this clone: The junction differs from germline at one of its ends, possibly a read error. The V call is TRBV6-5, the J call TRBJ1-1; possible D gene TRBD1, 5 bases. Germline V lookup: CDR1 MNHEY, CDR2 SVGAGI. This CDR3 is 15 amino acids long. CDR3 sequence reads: CASSDSTVMNTEAFF. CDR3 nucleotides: TGTGCCAGCAGTGACTCGACAGTGATGAACACTGAAGCTTTCTTT.

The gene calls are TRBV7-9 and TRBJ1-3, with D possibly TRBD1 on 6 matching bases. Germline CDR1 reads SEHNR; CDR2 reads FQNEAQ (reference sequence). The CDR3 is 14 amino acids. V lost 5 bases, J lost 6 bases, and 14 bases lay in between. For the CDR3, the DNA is TGTGCCAGCAGCACCTACCAGGGGAAAAACACCATATATTTT. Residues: CASSTYQGKNTIYF.

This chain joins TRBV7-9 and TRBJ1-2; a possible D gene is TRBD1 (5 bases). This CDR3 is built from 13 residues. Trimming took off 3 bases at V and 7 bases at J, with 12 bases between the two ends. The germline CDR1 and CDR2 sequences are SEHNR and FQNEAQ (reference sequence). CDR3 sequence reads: CASSFRQGFGYTF. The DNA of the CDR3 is TGTGCCAGCAGCTTCCGTCAGGGCTTTGGCTACACCTTC. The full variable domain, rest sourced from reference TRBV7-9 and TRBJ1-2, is DTGVSQNPRHKITKRGQNVTFRCDPISEHNRLYWYRQTLGQGPEFLTYFQNEAQLEKSRLLSDRFSAERPKGSFSTLEIQRTEQGDSAMYLCASSFRQGFGYTFGSGTRLTVV.

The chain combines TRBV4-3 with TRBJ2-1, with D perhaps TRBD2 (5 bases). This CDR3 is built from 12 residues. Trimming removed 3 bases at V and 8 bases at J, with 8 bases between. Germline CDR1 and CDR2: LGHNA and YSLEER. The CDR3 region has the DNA TGCGCCAGCAGCCACGTCGGGGATGAGCAGTTCTTC. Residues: CASSHVGDEQFF.